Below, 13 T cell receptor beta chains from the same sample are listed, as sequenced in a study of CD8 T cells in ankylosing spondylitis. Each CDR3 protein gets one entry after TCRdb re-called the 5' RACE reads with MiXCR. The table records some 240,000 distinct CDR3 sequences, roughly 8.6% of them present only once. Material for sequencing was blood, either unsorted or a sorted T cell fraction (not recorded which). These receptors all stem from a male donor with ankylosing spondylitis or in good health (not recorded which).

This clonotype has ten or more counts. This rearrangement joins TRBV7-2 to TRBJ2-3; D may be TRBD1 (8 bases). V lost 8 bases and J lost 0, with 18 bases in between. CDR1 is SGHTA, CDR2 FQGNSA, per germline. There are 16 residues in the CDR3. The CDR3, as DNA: TGTGCCAGCCGCGTACAGGGGGGGGCTAGCACAGATACGCAGTATTTT. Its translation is CASRVQGGASTDTQYF.

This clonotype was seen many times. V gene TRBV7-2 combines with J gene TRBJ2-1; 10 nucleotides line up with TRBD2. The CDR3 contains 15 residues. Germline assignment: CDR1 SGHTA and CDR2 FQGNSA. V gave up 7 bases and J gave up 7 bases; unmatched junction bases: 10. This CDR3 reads CASTLTSGWGNEQFF. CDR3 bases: TGTGCCAGCACCCTGACTAGCGGGTGGGGGAATGAGCAGTTCTTC.

CDR3 DNA sequence: TGCGCCAGCAGTGACATCCCCCCGGGACTGATAACTCTCGAGCAGTACTTC. Protein sequence: CASSDIPPGLITLEQYF. The chain couples TRBV10-2 to TRBJ2-7; TRBD2 is a possible D gene (6 bases). The V end lost 3 bases, the J end lost 6 bases, and 24 bases lay between the germline ends. CDR1 and CDR2 from the germline V gene are WSHSY and SAAADI. The CDR3 is 17 residues long.

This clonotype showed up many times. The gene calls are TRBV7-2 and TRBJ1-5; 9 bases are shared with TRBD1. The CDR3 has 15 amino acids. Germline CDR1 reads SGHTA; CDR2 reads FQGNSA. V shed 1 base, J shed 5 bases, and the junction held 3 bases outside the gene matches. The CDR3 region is CASSLVDRGDQPQHF. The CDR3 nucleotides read TGTGCCAGCAGCTTAGTGGACAGGGGAGATCAGCCCCAGCATTTT.

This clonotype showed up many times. The CDR3 reads CASGRADTADTQYF. CDR3 nucleotide sequence: TGTGCCAGCGGGAGGGCGGATACGGCAGATACGCAGTATTTT. The chain links TRBV7-9 to TRBJ2-3; TRBD2 matches at 7 bases. The length of the CDR3 is 14 residues. The ends lost 8 bases at V and 4 bases at J; junction bases unmatched: 9. Germline V gene lookup returns CDR1 SEHNR and CDR2 FQNEAQ (reference sequence).

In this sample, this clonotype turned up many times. The chain's CDR3 is CASSLEEGRITEAFF. CDR3 in DNA: TGCGCCAGCAGCTTGGAGGAGGGACGGATTACTGAAGCTTTCTTT. The rearrangement uses TRBV5-1 and TRBJ1-1; a possible D gene is TRBD1 (5 bases). Germline CDR1 SGHRS, CDR2 YFSETQ. V was shortened by 0 bases and J by 5 bases, with 14 bases between the two germline ends. The CDR3 totals 15 residues.

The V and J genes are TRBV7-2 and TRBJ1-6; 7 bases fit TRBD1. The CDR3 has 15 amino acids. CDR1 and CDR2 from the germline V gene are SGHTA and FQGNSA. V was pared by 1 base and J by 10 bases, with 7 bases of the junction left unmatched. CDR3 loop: CASSLDEGARSPLHF. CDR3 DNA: TGTGCCAGCAGCTTAGACGAGGGGGCAAGATCACCCCTCCACTTT.

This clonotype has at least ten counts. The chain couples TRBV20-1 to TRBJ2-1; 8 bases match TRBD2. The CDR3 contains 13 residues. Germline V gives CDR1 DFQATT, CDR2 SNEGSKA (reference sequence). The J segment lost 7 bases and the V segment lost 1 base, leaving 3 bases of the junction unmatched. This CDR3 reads CSARVGRANEQFF. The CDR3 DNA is TGCAGTGCTAGAGTCGGGAGGGCTAATGAGCAGTTCTTC.

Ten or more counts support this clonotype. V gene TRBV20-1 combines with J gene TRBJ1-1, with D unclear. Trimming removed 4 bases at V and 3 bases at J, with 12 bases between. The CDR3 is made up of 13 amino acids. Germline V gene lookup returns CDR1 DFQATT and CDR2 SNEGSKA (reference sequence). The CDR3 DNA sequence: TGCAGTGCTACACGATTCAGCTACACTGAAGCTTTCTTT. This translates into CSATRFSYTEAFF.

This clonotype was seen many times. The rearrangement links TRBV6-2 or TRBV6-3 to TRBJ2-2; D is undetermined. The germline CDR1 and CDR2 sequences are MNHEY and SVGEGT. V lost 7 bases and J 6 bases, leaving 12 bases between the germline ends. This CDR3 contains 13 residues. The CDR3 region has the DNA TGTGCCAGCAAAGGGTTGTTACCCGGGGAGCTGTTTTTT. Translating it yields CASKGLLPGELFF.

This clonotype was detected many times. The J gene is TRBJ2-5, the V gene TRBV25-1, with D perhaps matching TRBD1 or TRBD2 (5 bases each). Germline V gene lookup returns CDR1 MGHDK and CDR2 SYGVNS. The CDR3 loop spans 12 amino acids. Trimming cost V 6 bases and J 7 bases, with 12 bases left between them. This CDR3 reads CASSGDRRTQYF. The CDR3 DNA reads TGTGCCAGCAGCGGGGACCGAAGGACCCAGTACTTC. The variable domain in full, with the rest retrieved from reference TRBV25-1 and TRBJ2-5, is EADIYQTPRYLVIGTGKKITLECSQTMGHDKMYWYQQDPGMELHLIHYSYGVNSTEKGDLSSESTVSRIRTEHFPLTLESARPSHTSQYLCASSGDRRTQYFGPGTRLLVL.

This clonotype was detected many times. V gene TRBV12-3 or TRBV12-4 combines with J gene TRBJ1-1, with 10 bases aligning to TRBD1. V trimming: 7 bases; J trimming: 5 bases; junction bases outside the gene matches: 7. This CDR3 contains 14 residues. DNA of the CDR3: TGTGCCAGCACCCGAGGGACAGGGGTTACTGAAGCTTTCTTT. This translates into CASTRGTGVTEAFF.

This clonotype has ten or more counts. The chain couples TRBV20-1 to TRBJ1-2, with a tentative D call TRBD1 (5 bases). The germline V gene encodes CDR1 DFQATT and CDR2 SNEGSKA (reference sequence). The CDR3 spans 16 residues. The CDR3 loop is CSGGGTKLGRNYGYTF. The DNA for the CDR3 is TGCAGCGGCGGGGGAACCAAGCTGGGACGGAACTATGGCTACACCTTC.